These 25 T cell receptor beta chains were sequenced from one sample in a study of regulatory T cells in long-lasting Graves disease. Sample time point: newly diagnosed GD, antithyroid drugs for less than 3 months. Making the TCR library involved RNA that had been extracted from PBMCs. Building the TCR beta libraries relied on iRepertoire HTBI primers, and CDR3 regions underwent Arm-PCR. TCRdb used MiXCR to reprocess the multiplex PCR reads, holding one entry per CDR3 protein. Here the sample spans roughly 520,000 distinct CDR3 sequences, around 11% being singletons. Separately, the same data were catalogued under a study of T cells in Graves' hyperthyroidism and ophthalmopathy.

This specimen was peripheral blood mononuclear cells (PBMCs), taken at new diagnosis, from a patient treated with antithyroid drugs. Every receptor here comes from a woman aged 30 to 39 with Graves disease.

The V and J genes are TRBV19 and TRBJ2-1; D remains unclear. CDR1 and CDR2 from the germline V gene are LNHDA and SQIVND (reference sequence). The CDR3 covers 15 residues. V lost 9 bases to trimming and J lost 4 bases, with 19 bases between them. As DNA, the CDR3 is TGTGCCAGACGAACAGAGCCATGGGGTTACAATGAGCAGTTCTTC. This translates into CARRTEPWGYNEQFF.

V gene TRBV19 combines with J gene TRBJ1-5, with 8 nucleotides matching TRBD1. CDR1 LNHDA and CDR2 SQIVND come from the germline V gene (reference sequence). The CDR3 loop spans 13 amino acids. J was trimmed by 6 bases and V by 3 bases; bases with no gene match: 1. The CDR3 DNA follows: TGTGCCAGTAGTATGGACAGGGCTCAGCCCCAGCATTTT. The encoded protein is CASSMDRAQPQHF.

The chain couples TRBV13 to TRBJ2-7, with 8 bases aligning to TRBD2. Trimming cost V 9 bases and J 4 bases; bases outside gene matches: 11. The CDR3 is made up of 14 amino acids. CDR1 and CDR2 from the germline V gene are PRHDT and FYEKMQ (reference sequence). The CDR3 DNA is TGTGCCAGTATCTCAGCGGGAGAAGGGTACGAGCAGTACTTC. Translation: CASISAGEGYEQYF.

This clonotype was counted at least ten times. The chain combines TRBV6-2 or TRBV6-3 with TRBJ1-2; D call uncertain. CDR1 and CDR2 (germline): MNHEY, SVGEGT. The CDR3 consists of 11 residues. With 8 bases removed from V and 7 bases from J, the gap between germline ends came to 11 bases. The CDR3 region is CASFVTSGYTF. CDR3 DNA: TGTGCCAGCTTCGTGACATCTGGCTACACCTTC.

In this sample, this clonotype turned up many times. This sequence joins TRBV5-1 and TRBJ2-6; no clear D. Trimming cost V 4 bases and J 0 bases, with 14 bases left between them. CDR1 SGHRS and CDR2 YFSETQ come from the germline V gene. This CDR3 has 17 amino acids. The DNA for the CDR3 is TGCGCCAGCAGCCAAGGGTCTGACCTCTCTGGGGCCAACGTCCTGACTTTC. Translating gives CASSQGSDLSGANVLTF.

This clonotype occurred many times. The chain combines TRBV3-1 with TRBJ1-1, with D possibly being TRBD1 (5 bases). The CDR3 extends over 14 amino acids. Germline V gene sequence: CDR1 LGHDT, CDR2 YNNKEL (reference sequence). Between the trimmed V and J ends, which lost 2 bases and 3 bases, there was a span of 10 bases. The CDR3 DNA reads as TGTGCCAGCAGCCAAATCGGGGGGGACACTGAAGCTTTCTTT. Protein product: CASSQIGGDTEAFF.

This clonotype was recorded many times. The chain recombines TRBV2 with TRBJ2-7; 7 positions match TRBD1. This CDR3 comprises 13 residues. Germline V CDR1 and CDR2: SNHLY, FYNNEI. J gave up 4 bases and V 6 bases, and 6 bases lay outside the gene matches. The CDR3 nucleotides read TGTGCCAGCAGGAGGGACAGAGCTTACGAGCAGTACTTC. Translation: CASRRDRAYEQYF.

This clonotype has ten or more counts. V and J are TRBV10-2 and TRBJ2-7; D unresolved. The CDR3 runs 17 residues. The V gene lost 2 bases and the J gene lost 3 bases, with 20 bases spanning the gap. The germline gives CDR1 WSHSY, CDR2 SAAADI. The CDR3 spells CASSEVLGSWDGYEQYF. The CDR3 DNA sequence: TGCGCCAGCAGTGAGGTCTTGGGTAGTTGGGATGGCTACGAGCAGTACTTC.

This clonotype occurred many times. CDR3 in DNA: TGCGCCAGCAGCGTCACTGCAGGGGCGGTCTTCTTC. Translating gives CASSVTAGAVFF. J is TRBJ2-1 and V is TRBV5-1; perhaps TRBD1 as D (6 bases). CDR3 size: 12 residues. Trimming stripped 4 bases from V and 16 bases from J, with 18 bases between. Germline V lookup: CDR1 SGHRS, CDR2 YFSETQ.

This clonotype was seen at least ten times. The chain recombines TRBV25-1 with TRBJ1-6; 7 bases align to TRBD1. The germline gives CDR1 MGHDK, CDR2 SYGVNS. V was pared by 4 bases and J by 7 bases, with 7 bases of the junction left unmatched. This CDR3 region has 15 residues. The CDR3 loop reads CASSARQGWNSPLHF. CDR3 sequence (DNA): TGTGCCAGCAGTGCCAGACAGGGCTGGAATTCACCCCTCCACTTT.

There are many counts of this clonotype. The chain combines TRBV12-3 or TRBV12-4 with TRBJ2-5, with a possible D match to TRBD2 (6 bases). The CDR3 is 14 residues long. The V end was cut by 4 bases, the J end by 5 bases, with 14 bases between. The CDR3 DNA is TGTGCCAGCAGTTCCCGGAGGGACTGGGAGACCCAGTACTTC. Amino acid sequence: CASSSRRDWETQYF.

The CDR3 is CASSLAPNMGSYNEQFF. The CDR3 region has the DNA TGCGCCAGCAGCTTGGCACCGAATATGGGCTCCTACAATGAGCAGTTCTTC. The V gene is TRBV5-1, the J gene TRBJ2-1, with D hard to call. The germline V and J ends were trimmed by 0 bases and 0 bases, with 13 bases remaining between them. Germline CDR1 is SGHRS and CDR2 is YFSETQ. CDR3 length: 17 residues.

The V gene is TRBV24-1, the J gene TRBJ2-1; a possible D gene is TRBD2 (5 bases). V was pared by 5 bases and J by 14 bases, with 18 bases between. This CDR3 contains 13 residues. Germline-derived CDR1 and CDR2 are KGHDR and SFDVKD. The CDR3 DNA follows: TGTGCCACCAGTGGTTTTGAGGGAAGCGGTAAGTTCTTC. Translated, it gives CATSGFEGSGKFF.

Many counts were recorded for this clonotype. V is TRBV30 and J is TRBJ2-7, with a tentative D call TRBD2 (5 bases). V lost 4 bases and J 6 bases, leaving 10 bases between the germline ends. CDR1 GTSNPN and CDR2 SVGIG come from the germline V gene (reference sequence). The CDR3 length is 11 residues. For the CDR3, the DNA is TGTGCCTGGAATAGAGAGGGCGAGCAGTACTTC. It encodes CAWNREGEQYF.

This clonotype was seen many times. This chain links TRBV12-3 or TRBV12-4 with TRBJ2-7; perhaps TRBD2 as D (6 bases). Trimming stripped 7 bases from V and 3 bases from J, with 19 bases between. The CDR3 is 15 amino acids. The CDR3 DNA reads as TGTGCCAGCACCCGCGGGGAGGTTCTATTCTACGAGCAGTACTTC. This encodes CASTRGEVLFYEQYF.

This chain links TRBV6-1 with TRBJ2-1, with 8 bases that match TRBD1. The junction had 7 bases not matched to a gene; V was cut back by 7 bases and J by 8 bases. Germline V lookup: CDR1 MNHNS, CDR2 SASEGT. The CDR3 sequence is 13 residues long. The CDR3 region is CASIWTGTDEQFF. As DNA, the CDR3 is TGTGCCAGCATCTGGACAGGGACCGATGAGCAGTTCTTC.

The rearrangement uses TRBV28 and TRBJ1-1; weak D call: TRBD1 (6 bases). Germline V gives CDR1 MDHEN, CDR2 SYDVKM. Between the trimmed V and J ends, which lost 5 bases and 5 bases, there was a span of 18 bases. This CDR3 is built from 15 residues. Here the CDR3 DNA reads TGTGCCAGCAGTCCCTGGGGGGCGCGGAGGACTGAAGCTTTCTTT. The encoded protein is CASSPWGARRTEAFF.

Concerning this clonotype itself: Given a far larger clone just one base away, this is likely a sequencing read error. The J gene is TRBJ1-1, the V gene TRBV11-2, with 7 positions matching TRBD1. With V trimmed by 2 bases and J by 10 bases, 10 bases remained unmatched. The germline V gene encodes CDR1 SGHAT and CDR2 FQNNGV. CDR3 length: 14 amino acids. Written as DNA, the CDR3 is TGTGCCAGCAGCTTATCAGACCGACAGGGTGGAGCTTTCTTT. The encoded protein is CASSLSDRQGGAFF.

The table lists this clonotype with many counts. CDR3 DNA sequence: TGTGCCGGGACGGACGGAGTCACAGATACGCAGTATTTT. Amino acid sequence: CAGTDGVTDTQYF. V usage is TRBV28 and J usage is TRBJ2-3; the D call may be TRBD1 or TRBD2 (5 bases each). This CDR3 is built from 13 residues. The V gene's germline CDR1 is MDHEN and CDR2 SYDVKM. V was pared by 11 bases and J by 2 bases, with 14 bases between.

This chain uses TRBV3-1 with TRBJ1-2, with D maybe TRBD1 (5 bases). The ends were cut back, 0 bases at V and 5 bases at J, with 13 bases in the middle. The CDR3 is 15 residues long. In germline, CDR1 is LGHDT, CDR2 YNNKEL (reference sequence). CDR3 coding DNA: TGTGCCAGCAGCCAAGATCTGGGGGGGTGGTATGGCTACACCTTC. Its protein is CASSQDLGGWYGYTF. The variable domain in full, completed from reference TRBV3-1 and TRBJ1-2, reads DTAVSQTPKYLVTQMGNDKSIKCEQNLGHDTMYWYKQDSKKFLKIMFSYNNKELIINETVPNRFSPKSPDKAHLNLHINSLELGDSAVYFCASSQDLGGWYGYTFGSGTRLTVV.

To note about this clonotype: A junction end diverges from the germline sequence, so it may reflect a read error. The chain is built from TRBV6-1 and TRBJ2-1; 13 bases are shared with TRBD2. Germline-derived CDR1 and CDR2 are MNHNS and SASEGT. The CDR3 sequence is 18 residues long. The CDR3 here is CASSEVLILAGGPYDQFF. The CDR3 coding sequence is TGTGCCAGCAGTGAAGTCCTAATACTAGCGGGAGGGCCTTATGATCAGTTCTTC.

This clonotype was seen many times. CDR3 coding DNA: TGTGCCTGGACACCGCGCTACTCCAACACTGAAGCTTTCTTT. It translates to CAWTPRYSNTEAFF. The chain is built from TRBV30 and TRBJ1-1; D remains ambiguous. Trimming shortened V by 4 bases and J by 2 bases, and 14 bases separated the two germline ends. The length of the CDR3 is 14 residues. Germline V lookup: CDR1 GTSNPN, CDR2 SVGIG (reference sequence).

This clonotype has only a few counts. This chain joins TRBV20-1 and TRBJ1-5, with a tentative D call TRBD1 (5 bases). Germline V lookup: CDR1 DFQATT, CDR2 SNEGSKA (reference sequence). The ends were cut back, 1 base at V and 4 bases at J, with 11 bases in the middle. The CDR3 loop spans 14 amino acids. The CDR3 nucleotides read TGCAGTGCTAGAGGTACAGGCCAAAATCAGCCCCAGCATTTT. It specifies CSARGTGQNQPQHF.

This clonotype was counted ten times or more. This chain connects TRBV19 to TRBJ2-2; D gene ambiguous. The germline gives CDR1 LNHDA, CDR2 SQIVND (reference sequence). This CDR3 spans 14 amino acids. Trimming took 8 bases from V and 0 from J, leaving 10 bases between them. The CDR3 reads CASQSVTNTGELFF. The CDR3 bases are TGTGCCAGTCAAAGCGTGACGAACACCGGGGAGCTGTTTTTT.

This clonotype was detected a few times. V and J are TRBV2 and TRBJ2-1, with 10 bases fitting TRBD2. The CDR3 covers 14 residues. V was pared by 6 bases and J by 8 bases, with 7 bases of the junction left unmatched. Germline V gene data show CDR1 as SNHLY and CDR2 as FYNNEI. CDR3 bases: TGTGCCAGCAGAGCGGGACTAGCGTCGGATGAGCAGTTCTTC. Translation gives CASRAGLASDEQFF.